The clone carrying this T cell receptor beta chain was seen at least ten times. J gave up 2 bases and V 5 bases, and 4 bases lay outside the gene matches. The CDR3 is made up of 16 amino acids. Germline CDR1 LNHDA, CDR2 SQIVND (reference sequence). Template material for TCR beta VDJ and CDR3 profiling consisted of genomic DNA. Each CDR3 protein is one row after TCRdb ran MiXCR on the reads. The sample comprises hundreds of thousands of distinct CDR3 sequences, 25% to 40% of which are singletons, and 0.8% to 0.85% rests with the top ten. Patients picked for sequencing had shown CD8+CD57+ cell expansion detected by flow cytometry. Patients, without exception, had severe acquired aplastic anemia. The data derive from a study of CD8+CD57+ T cells in acquired aplastic anemia.

The sequence derives from a human donor with aplastic anemia. This chain links TRBV19 with TRBJ2-7, with TRBD2 matching 15 bases. Input material: sorted CD4+, CD8+, or CD8+CD57+ T cells (not recorded which) from PBMCs. The CDR3 is CASSPRTSGRAYEQYF. In DNA, the CDR3 is TGTGCCAGTAGTCCCAGGACTAGCGGGAGGGCCTACGAGCAGTACTTC. The variable domain in full, completed from reference TRBV19 and TRBJ2-7, reads DGGITQSPKYLFRKEGQNVTLSCEQNLNHDAMYWYRQDPGQGLRLIYYSQIVNDFQKGDIAEGYSVSREKKESFPLTVTSAQKNPTAFYLCASSPRTSGRAYEQYFGPGTRLTVT.